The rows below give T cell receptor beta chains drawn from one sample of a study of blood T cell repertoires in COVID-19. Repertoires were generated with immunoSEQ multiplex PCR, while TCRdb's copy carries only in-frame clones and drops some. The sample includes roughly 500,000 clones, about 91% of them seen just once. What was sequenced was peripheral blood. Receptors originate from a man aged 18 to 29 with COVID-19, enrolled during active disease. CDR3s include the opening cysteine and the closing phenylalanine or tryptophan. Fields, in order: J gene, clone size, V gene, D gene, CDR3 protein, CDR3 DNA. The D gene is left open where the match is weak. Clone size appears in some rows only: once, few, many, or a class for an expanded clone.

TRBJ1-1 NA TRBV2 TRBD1 CASGTGTNTEAFF TGTGCCAGCGGGACAGGGACAAACACTGAAGCTTTCTTT
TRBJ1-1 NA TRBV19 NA CASSRDGAAEAFF TGTGCCAGTAGTAGGGATGGGGCGGCTGAAGCTTTCTTT
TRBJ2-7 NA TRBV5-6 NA CASRDKGDEIYEQYF TGTGCCAGCAGAGATAAAGGGGATGAAATCTACGAGCAGTACTTC
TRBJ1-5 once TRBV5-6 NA CASSLARVGGNQPQHF TGTGCCAGCAGCTTGGCCAGGGTTGGGGGCAATCAGCCCCAGCATTTT
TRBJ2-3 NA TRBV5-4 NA CASSLDTDTQYF TGTGCCAGCAGCCTAGACACAGATACGCAGTATTTT
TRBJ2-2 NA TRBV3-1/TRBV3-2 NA CASSQEPGWRGGPPPFF TGTGCCAGCAGCCAAGAACCGGGCTGGAGGGGGGGACCCCCCCCCTTTTTT
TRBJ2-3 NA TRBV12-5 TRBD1 CASGYATGNTDTQYF TGTGCTAGTGGCTATGCGACAGGGAACACAGATACGCAGTATTTT
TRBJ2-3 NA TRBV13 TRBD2 CASSEKAGAITDTQYF TGTGCCAGCAGCGAAAAAGCGGGGGCAATCACAGATACGCAGTATTTT
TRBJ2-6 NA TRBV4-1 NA CASSQDRDFSGANVLTF TGCGCCAGCAGCCAAGACCGGGACTTTTCTGGGGCCAACGTCCTGACTTTC
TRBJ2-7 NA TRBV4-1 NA CASSSRSGDSYEQYF TGCGCCAGCAGTTCAAGGTCGGGGGACTCCTACGAGCAGTACTTC
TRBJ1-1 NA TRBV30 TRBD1 CAWSVLSTGSTEAFF TGTGCCTGGAGTGTTCTCTCGACAGGGAGCACTGAAGCTTTCTTT
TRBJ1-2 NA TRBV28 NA CASSPPTRSNYGYTF TGTGCCAGCAGCCCCCCGACCAGGTCAAACTATGGCTACACCTTC
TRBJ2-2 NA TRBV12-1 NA CASSFELAGEWDTGELFF TGTGCCAGCAGCTTTGAACTAGCGGGAGAGTGGGACACCGGGGAGCTGTTTTTT
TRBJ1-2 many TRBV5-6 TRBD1 CASTRTGGGGYTF TGTGCCAGCACCCGGACAGGGGGCGGTGGCTACACCTTC